What follows are 3 T cell receptor beta chains derived from one specimen sequenced in a study of blood T cell repertoires in COVID-19. Measured with immunoSEQ multiplex PCR; TCRdb has only the in-frame clones, and not every one. The sample consists of 170,000 or so clones, around nine tenths of them appearing once. The sequencing input was peripheral blood. These receptors were obtained from a man in his sixties with COVID-19, enrolled during active disease.

The genes are TRBV19 and TRBJ2-7; 9 positions agree with TRBD1. Germline CDR1 reads LNHDA; CDR2 reads SQIVND (reference sequence). V lost 7 bases and J lost 0; bases outside the gene matches: 10. The CDR3 extends over 16 amino acids. The CDR3 nucleotides are TGTGCCAGTACCTCAGCCGGGACAGGGAGCTCCTACGAGCAGTACTTC. Protein product: CASTSAGTGSSYEQYF.

This sequence joins TRBV11-2 and TRBJ2-3; weak D call: TRBD2 (6 bases). The CDR3 runs 16 residues. V was trimmed by 0 bases and J by 1 base, leaving 11 bases between them. The germline gives CDR1 SGHAT, CDR2 FQNNGV. CDR3 protein: CASSLDQGLRTDTQYF. CDR3 coding DNA: TGTGCCAGCAGCTTAGATCAGGGACTCCGCACAGATACGCAGTATTTT.

The J gene is TRBJ2-1, the V gene TRBV6-5; D remains ambiguous. CDR3 length: 14 residues. Germline loops: CDR1 MNHEY, CDR2 SVGAGI. V was pared by 2 bases and J by 5 bases, with 10 bases between. CDR3 in DNA: TGTGCCAGCAGTTACATCGCAGGAAACAATGAGCAGTTCTTC. Translated: CASSYIAGNNEQFF.